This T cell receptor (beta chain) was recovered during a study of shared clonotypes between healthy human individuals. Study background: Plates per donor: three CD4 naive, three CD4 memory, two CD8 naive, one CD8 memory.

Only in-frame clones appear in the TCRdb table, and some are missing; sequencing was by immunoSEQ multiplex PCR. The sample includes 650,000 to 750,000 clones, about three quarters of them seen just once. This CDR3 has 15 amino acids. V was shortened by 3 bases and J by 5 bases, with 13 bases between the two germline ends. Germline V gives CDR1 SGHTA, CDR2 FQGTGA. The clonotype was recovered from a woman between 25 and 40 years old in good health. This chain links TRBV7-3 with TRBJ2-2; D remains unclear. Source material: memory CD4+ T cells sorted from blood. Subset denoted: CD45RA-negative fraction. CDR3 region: CASSFGPSATGELFF. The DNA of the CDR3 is TGTGCCAGCAGCTTTGGCCCCAGCGCTACCGGGGAGCTGTTTTTT.